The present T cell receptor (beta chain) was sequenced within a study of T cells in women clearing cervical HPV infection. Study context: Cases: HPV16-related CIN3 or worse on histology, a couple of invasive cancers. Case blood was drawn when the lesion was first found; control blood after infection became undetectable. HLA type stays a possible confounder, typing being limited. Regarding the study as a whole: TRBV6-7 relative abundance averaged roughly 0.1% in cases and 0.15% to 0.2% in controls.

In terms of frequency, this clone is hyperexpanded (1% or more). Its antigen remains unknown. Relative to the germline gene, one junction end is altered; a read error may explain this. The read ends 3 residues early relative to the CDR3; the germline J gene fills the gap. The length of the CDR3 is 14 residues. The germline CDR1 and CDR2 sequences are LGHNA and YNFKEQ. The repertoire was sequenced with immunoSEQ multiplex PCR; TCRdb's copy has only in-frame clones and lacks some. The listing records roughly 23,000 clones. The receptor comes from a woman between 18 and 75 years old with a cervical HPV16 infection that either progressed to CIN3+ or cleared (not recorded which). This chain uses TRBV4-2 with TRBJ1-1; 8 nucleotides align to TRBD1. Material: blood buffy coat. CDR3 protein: CASSHRQGWTEAFF. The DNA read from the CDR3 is TGCGCCAGCAGCCACCGACAGGGGTGGACTGAA.